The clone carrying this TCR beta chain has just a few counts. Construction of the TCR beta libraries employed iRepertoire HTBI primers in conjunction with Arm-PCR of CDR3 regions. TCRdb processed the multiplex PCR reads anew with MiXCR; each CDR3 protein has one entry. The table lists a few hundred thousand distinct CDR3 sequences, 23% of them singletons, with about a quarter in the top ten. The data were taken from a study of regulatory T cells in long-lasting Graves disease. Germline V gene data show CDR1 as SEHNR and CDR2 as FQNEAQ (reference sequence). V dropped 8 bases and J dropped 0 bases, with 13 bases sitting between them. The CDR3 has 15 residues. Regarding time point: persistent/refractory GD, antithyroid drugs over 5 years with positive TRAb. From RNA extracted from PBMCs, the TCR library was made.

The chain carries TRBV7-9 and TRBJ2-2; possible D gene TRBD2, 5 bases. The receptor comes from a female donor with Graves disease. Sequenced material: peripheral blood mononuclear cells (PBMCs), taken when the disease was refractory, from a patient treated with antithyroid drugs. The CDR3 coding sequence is TGTGCCAGCGCCGAGGGAGACGCGAACACCGGGGAGCTGTTTTTT. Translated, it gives CASAEGDANTGELFF.